This is a list of T cell receptor beta chains from one sample in a study of OX40 agonist ivuxolimab in advanced cancers. The method was immunoSEQ multiplex PCR; TCRdb's version includes in-frame clones alone and lacks a portion of them. The sample has approximately 90,000 clones; more than 70% are singletons. This sample comprised CD4+ or CD8+ T cells sorted from blood, obtained in a trial of the OX40 agonist ivuxolimab. The source is an adult with an advanced solid tumor such as melanoma, head and neck, liver or kidney cancer. CDR3s include the opening cysteine and the closing phenylalanine or tryptophan. Each record gives: J gene, clone size, D gene, V gene, CDR3 protein, CDR3 DNA. D genes are given only for firm matches. A clone size is listed for some rows: how often the clone was seen (once, few, many), or a class if it is expanded.

J: TRBJ1-1; size: once; D: .; V: TRBV27; CDR3: CASSLRTKGGTEAFF; DNA: TGTGCCAGCAGTCTACGGACCAAAGGGGGCACTGAAGCTTTCTTT
J: TRBJ2-5; size: .; D: TRBD1; V: TRBV6-6; CDR3: CASSLDRAQETQYF; DNA: TGTGCCAGCAGCCTGGACAGGGCCCAAGAGACCCAGTACTTC
J: TRBJ2-2; size: .; D: .; V: TRBV25-1; CDR3: CASSESGAPGELFF; DNA: TGTGCCAGCAGTGAAAGTGGTGCGCCCGGGGAGCTGTTTTTT
J: TRBJ2-1; size: .; D: .; V: TRBV14; CDR3: CASSPWGRGYNEQFF; DNA: TGTGCCAGCAGCCCATGGGGGCGGGGGTACAATGAGCAGTTCTTC
J: TRBJ2-7; size: .; D: .; V: TRBV19; CDR3: CASSIAHASEQYF; DNA: TGTGCCAGTAGTATAGCCCATGCGTCCGAGCAGTACTTC
J: TRBJ2-5; size: .; D: TRBD2; V: TRBV6-1; CDR3: CASSEARGTEETQYF; DNA: TGTGCCAGCAGTGAAGCGCGGGGGACGGAAGAGACCCAGTACTTC
J: TRBJ2-7; size: once; D: .; V: TRBV11-2; CDR3: CASSPSQSSYEQYF; DNA: TGTGCCAGCAGCCCGTCGCAGAGCTCCTACGAGCAGTACTTC
J: TRBJ2-3; size: .; D: TRBD2; V: TRBV6-1; CDR3: CASSEGLAGPTDTQYF; DNA: TGTGCCAGCAGTGAGGGACTAGCGGGACCCACAGATACGCAGTATTTT
J: TRBJ1-4; size: .; D: .; V: TRBV19; CDR3: CASSIDSYNEKLFF; DNA: TGTGCCAGTAGTATAGACAGCTACAATGAAAAACTGTTTTTT
J: TRBJ2-3; size: .; D: TRBD2; V: TRBV6-4; CDR3: CASSVTSGSTDTQYF; DNA: TGTGCCAGCAGTGTCACTAGCGGAAGCACAGATACGCAGTATTTT
J: TRBJ2-1; size: .; D: TRBD2; V: TRBV7-8; CDR3: CASSKLAGGSSNEQFF; DNA: TGTGCCAGCAGCAAATTAGCGGGGGGGAGCAGCAATGAGCAGTTCTTC
J: TRBJ1-2; size: .; D: .; V: TRBV7-2; CDR3: CASSPQRLGGYTF; DNA: TGTGCCAGCAGCCCACAGCGCTTGGGGGGCTACACCTTC
J: TRBJ2-7; size: .; D: .; V: TRBV11-2; CDR3: CASSLGDRRHEQYF; DNA: TGTGCCAGCAGCTTAGGCGACAGGAGGCACGAGCAGTACTTC
J: TRBJ2-3; size: .; D: TRBD2; V: TRBV5-4; CDR3: CAHTGLADTDTQYF; DNA: TGTGCCCATACCGGACTAGCGGACACAGATACGCAGTATTTT
J: TRBJ2-7; size: .; D: .; V: TRBV7-9; CDR3: CASSLLGVGEQYF; DNA: TGTGCCAGCAGCCTGCTAGGGGTGGGGGAGCAGTACTTC
J: TRBJ2-7; size: .; D: .; V: TRBV7-9; CDR3: CASSLGQGFSYEQYF; DNA: TGTGCCAGCAGCTTAGGGCAGGGGTTCTCCTACGAGCAGTACTTC
J: TRBJ2-7; size: .; D: TRBD1; V: TRBV7-9; CDR3: CASSSHGQGPGEQYF; DNA: TGTGCCAGCAGCTCGCACGGACAGGGACCGGGCGAGCAGTACTTC
J: TRBJ1-1; size: .; D: .; V: TRBV30; CDR3: CAWRALPGTEAFF; DNA: TGTGCCTGGAGGGCCCTTCCGGGCACTGAAGCTTTCTTT
J: TRBJ1-2; size: once; D: .; V: TRBV5-1; CDR3: CASSFDGRYGYTF; DNA: TGCGCCAGCAGCTTCGACGGTCGCTATGGCTACACCTTC
J: TRBJ2-7; size: .; D: .; V: TRBV19; CDR3: CASSPARLGEQYF; DNA: TGTGCCAGTAGCCCCGCCCGCCTGGGAGAGCAGTACTTC
J: TRBJ2-7; size: .; D: .; V: TRBV6-1; CDR3: CASSGIQGLEQYF; DNA: TGTGCCAGCAGTGGAATACAGGGACTCGAGCAGTACTTC
J: TRBJ1-6; size: .; D: .; V: TRBV4-3; CDR3: CASSQRPDLNSPLHF; DNA: TGCGCCAGCAGCCAAAGGCCGGACCTCAATTCACCCCTCCACTTT
J: TRBJ1-5; size: .; D: TRBD1; V: TRBV5-1; CDR3: CASSPTTGGNQPQHF; DNA: TGCGCCAGCAGCCCCACGACAGGGGGCAATCAGCCCCAGCATTTT
J: TRBJ1-1; size: .; D: .; V: TRBV7-9; CDR3: CASSLATGQNTEAFF; DNA: TGTGCCAGCAGCTTAGCGACAGGCCAGAACACTGAAGCTTTCTTT
J: TRBJ2-7; size: .; D: .; V: TRBV7-6; CDR3: CASSRSGPYEQYF; DNA: TGTGCCAGCAGCCGATCGGGGCCCTACGAGCAGTACTTC
J: TRBJ2-5; size: .; D: .; V: TRBV5-4; CDR3: CASSLATRPQETQYF; DNA: TGTGCCAGCAGCTTGGCAACCAGGCCACAAGAGACCCAGTACTTC
J: TRBJ1-6; size: .; D: .; V: TRBV25-1; CDR3: CASSETYNSPLHF; DNA: TGTGCCAGCAGTGAAACCTATAATTCACCCCTCCACTTT
J: TRBJ2-5; size: .; D: TRBD2; V: TRBV5-8; CDR3: CASSRTSGGETQYF; DNA: TGTGCCAGCAGCAGGACTAGCGGGGGTGAGACCCAGTACTTC
J: TRBJ2-5; size: few; D: TRBD2; V: TRBV6-1; CDR3: CASSEGPRGGTQETQYF; DNA: TGTGCCAGCAGTGAGGGTCCGCGCGGGGGAACCCAAGAGACCCAGTACTTC
J: TRBJ2-7; size: .; D: .; V: TRBV6-1; CDR3: CASSVTGFGSYEQYF; DNA: TGTGCCAGCAGTGTTACAGGGTTTGGGTCCTACGAGCAGTACTTC
J: TRBJ1-5; size: few; D: TRBD1; V: TRBV10-2; CDR3: CASSGTANQPQHF; DNA: TGCGCCAGCAGCGGGACAGCTAATCAGCCCCAGCATTTT
J: TRBJ1-4; size: .; D: .; V: TRBV4-1; CDR3: CASSQGERTYEKLFF; DNA: TGCGCCAGCAGCCAAGGGGAACGTACCTATGAAAAACTGTTTTTT
J: TRBJ2-3; size: .; D: .; V: TRBV10-2; CDR3: CASRDAPPRADTQYF; DNA: TGCGCCAGCAGGGACGCCCCTCCCCGGGCAGATACGCAGTATTTT
J: TRBJ2-3; size: .; D: .; V: TRBV19; CDR3: CASSIVGGRGTDTQYF; DNA: TGTGCCAGTAGTATAGTAGGGGGGCGGGGCACAGATACGCAGTATTTT
J: TRBJ1-2; size: once; D: .; V: TRBV4-3; CDR3: CASSQEDGPYGYTF; DNA: TGCGCCAGCAGCCAAGAGGACGGCCCCTATGGCTACACCTTC
J: TRBJ2-5; size: .; D: .; V: TRBV2; CDR3: CASRETRSRTIQETQYF; DNA: TGTGCCAGCAGGGAAACGCGTTCCAGGACCATCCAAGAGACCCAGTACTTC
J: TRBJ2-1; size: .; D: .; V: TRBV7-9; CDR3: CASSLASRGGAYNEQFF; DNA: TGTGCCAGCAGCTTAGCGTCCAGGGGAGGGGCCTACAATGAGCAGTTCTTC
J: TRBJ1-2; size: .; D: .; V: TRBV7-9; CDR3: CASSHPRTANYGYTF; DNA: TGTGCCAGCAGCCACCCCCGGACAGCTAACTATGGCTACACCTTC
J: TRBJ2-7; size: once; D: .; V: TRBV4-2; CDR3: CASSQDRVYEQYF; DNA: TGTGCCAGCAGCCAAGATAGGGTCTACGAGCAGTACTTC
J: TRBJ1-1; size: once; D: .; V: TRBV2; CDR3: CASNRDAEAFF; DNA: TGTGCCAGCAACCGGGACGCTGAAGCTTTCTTT
J: TRBJ2-5; size: .; D: TRBD2; V: TRBV7-8; CDR3: CASSSGLAHQETQYF; DNA: TGTGCCAGCAGCTCGGGACTAGCGCACCAAGAGACCCAGTACTTC
J: TRBJ1-2; size: .; D: TRBD1; V: TRBV4-2; CDR3: CASSQDSDRVDYGYTF; DNA: TGTGCCAGCAGCCAAGACTCGGACAGGGTAGACTATGGCTACACCTTC
J: TRBJ1-1; size: .; D: .; V: TRBV6-6; CDR3: CASSSQTLEAFF; DNA: TGTGCCAGCAGTTCCCAAACCCTTGAAGCTTTCTTT
J: TRBJ2-1; size: .; D: TRBD1; V: TRBV6-1; CDR3: CASWGQVRPYNEQFF; DNA: TGTGCCAGCTGGGGACAGGTTCGACCCTACAATGAGCAGTTCTTC
J: TRBJ2-6; size: .; D: .; V: TRBV5-1; CDR3: CASRTTGTPESGANVLTF; DNA: TGCGCCAGCAGGACTACCGGGACACCCGAATCTGGGGCCAACGTCCTGACTTTC
J: TRBJ1-5; size: .; D: .; V: TRBV10-1; CDR3: CASSGLRDQPQHF; DNA: TGCGCCAGCAGTGGTTTGCGGGATCAGCCCCAGCATTTT
J: TRBJ1-3; size: .; D: .; V: TRBV7-9; CDR3: CASSQGVAGNTIYF; DNA: TGTGCCAGCAGCCAAGGGGTAGCTGGAAACACCATATATTTT
J: TRBJ2-2; size: .; D: TRBD1; V: TRBV11-3; CDR3: CASSPGTENTGELFF; DNA: TGTGCCAGCAGCCCAGGGACAGAGAACACCGGGGAGCTGTTTTTT
J: TRBJ2-3; size: .; D: .; V: TRBV11-2; CDR3: CASSLTRGPSTDTQYF; DNA: TGTGCCAGCAGCTTAACCCGGGGGCCCAGCACAGATACGCAGTATTTT
J: TRBJ2-7; size: once; D: TRBD1; V: TRBV19; CDR3: CASRGQDSYEQYF; DNA: TGTGCCAGTAGGGGACAGGACTCCTACGAGCAGTACTTC
J: TRBJ2-1; size: .; D: TRBD2; V: TRBV4-1; CDR3: CASSQDPPGAGGRQFF; DNA: TGCGCCAGCAGCCAAGACCCCCCGGGAGCGGGGGGGCGACAGTTCTTC
J: TRBJ1-2; size: .; D: .; V: TRBV19; CDR3: CASSNERLEGYTF; DNA: TGTGCCAGTAGTAATGAGCGACTGGAGGGCTACACCTTC
J: TRBJ2-7; size: once; D: TRBD2; V: TRBV5-4; CDR3: CASSAERGPRDLYEQYF; DNA: TGTGCCAGCAGCGCCGAGCGGGGCCCTAGGGACCTCTACGAGCAGTACTTC
J: TRBJ2-5; size: .; D: .; V: TRBV5-6; CDR3: CASRPSLGRQETQYF; DNA: TGTGCCAGCAGACCAAGCCTCGGACGCCAAGAGACCCAGTACTTC